The sequence of this TCR beta chain was determined in a study of blood T cell repertoires in COVID-19. Study overall: Italy, Spain and the United States were the sources of the convalescent and acute COVID-19 samples. Nucleic acid was either cDNA or gDNA, and it came from T cells, B-cell-depleted T cells, or PBMCs.

Trimming took off 3 bases at V and 4 bases at J, with 18 bases between the two ends. The CDR3 extends over 16 amino acids. CDR1 MGHRA and CDR2 YSYEKL come from the germline V gene. Method: immunoSEQ multiplex PCR; TCRdb's copy keeps in-frame clones and lacks some. In the table there are about 190,000 clones, nearly 90% of which are singletons. The sample was peripheral blood. V gene TRBV4-1 combines with J gene TRBJ1-2; D remains ambiguous. This clonotype was obtained from a man in his fifties or sixties with acute or convalescent COVID-19. The CDR3 reads CASSHPVRGFGYGYTF. The CDR3 DNA is TGCGCCAGCAGCCATCCGGTGCGGGGATTTGGCTATGGCTACACCTTC.